The 5 T cell receptor beta chains in this list originate from one sample, sequenced in a study of early T cells in non-severe SARS-CoV-2 infection. MiXCR was run by TCRdb on the 5' RACE reads, yielding one entry per CDR3 protein. This table holds tens of thousands of distinct CDR3 sequences, 5% to 6.5% found once. The material sequenced was whole blood. Receptors were obtained from an adult who was a healthcare worker with PCR-confirmed SARS-CoV-2 infection or an uninfected control (not recorded which).

This clonotype was seen ten or more times. The V call is TRBV5-4, the J call TRBJ2-3; 10 bases are a match to TRBD2. This CDR3 has 16 residues. CDR1 is SGHNT and CDR2 is YYREEE in the germline V gene (reference sequence). V lost 1 base to trimming and J lost 5 bases; unmatched junction nucleotides: 7. CDR3 in DNA: TGTGCCAGCAGCTTGCGCGAGCGGGAGGGCGTAGATACGCAGTATTTT. Its translation: CASSLREREGVDTQYF. Full variable domain (missing parts from reference TRBV5-4 and TRBJ2-3): ETGVTQSPTHLIKTRGQQVTLRCSSQSGHNTVSWYQQALGQGPQFIFQYYREEENGRGNFPPRFSGLQFPNYSSELNVNALELDDSALYLCASSLREREGVDTQYFGPGTRLTVL.

This clonotype was recorded many times. The rearrangement links TRBV14 to TRBJ1-1; tentative D call: TRBD1 (6 bases). CDR3 size: 12 residues. Germline lookup yields CDR1 SGHDN and CDR2 FVKESK. Trimming took 2 bases from V and 7 from J, leaving 8 bases between them. The CDR3 DNA is TGTGCCAGCAGCCAACAGGGGTATGAAGCTTTCTTT. Amino acids: CASSQQGYEAFF.

This clonotype was observed at least ten times. This chain links TRBV6-6 with TRBJ2-1, with TRBD2 matching over 9 bases. Germline V CDR1 and CDR2: MNHNY, SVGAGI (reference sequence). J gave up 7 bases and V 0 bases, and 10 bases lay outside the gene matches. The CDR3 contains 17 residues. The CDR3 DNA reads as TGTGCCAGCAGTTACTCGATAGGTAGCGGGAGCCTAAATGAGCAGTTCTTC. It specifies CASSYSIGSGSLNEQFF.

This clonotype was counted ten times or more. The chain has TRBV5-1 and TRBJ2-1, with TRBD2 matching over 10 bases. CDR3 length: 16 amino acids. Per the germline V gene, CDR1 is SGHRS and CDR2 is YFSETQ. V lost 0 bases, J lost 4 bases, and 4 bases stayed unmatched. Here the CDR3 reads CASSLEASGSYNEQFF. CDR3 bases: TGCGCCAGCAGCTTGGAGGCTAGCGGGAGTTACAATGAGCAGTTCTTC.

This clonotype was seen at least ten times. V gene TRBV7-9 combines with J gene TRBJ1-1, with D hard to call. The CDR3 consists of 12 residues. CDR1 SEHNR and CDR2 FQNEAQ come from the germline V gene (reference sequence). Trimming shortened V by 3 bases and J by 1 base, and 3 bases separated the two germline ends. CDR3 in amino acids: CASSFANTEAFF. The CDR3, as DNA: TGTGCCAGCAGCTTTGCGAACACTGAAGCTTTCTTT. Using reference TRBV7-9 and TRBJ1-1 for the parts outside the CDR3, the full variable domain is DTGVSQNPRHKITKRGQNVTFRCDPISEHNRLYWYRQTLGQGPEFLTYFQNEAQLEKSRLLSDRFSAERPKGSFSTLEIQRTEQGDSAMYLCASSFANTEAFFGQGTRLTVV.